Below, 15 T cell receptor beta chains from the same sample are listed, as sequenced in a study of blood T cell repertoires in COVID-19. Using immunoSEQ multiplex PCR, the repertoire was profiled, and TCRdb retains in-frame clones only, with some absent. The table lists some 180,000 clones, over 75% of them singletons, with approximately 13% in the top ten. The sample consisted of peripheral blood. All receptors come from a man aged 50-60 years who had recovered from COVID-19.

V usage is TRBV7-2 and J usage is TRBJ2-7; 7 positions agree with TRBD1. The CDR3 is 14 residues long. Germline V gives CDR1 SGHTA, CDR2 FQGNSA. With V trimmed by 5 bases and J by 0 bases, 4 bases remained unmatched. DNA for the CDR3: TGTGCCAGCAGCCAGACAGGGACCTCCTACGAGCAGTACTTC. Residues: CASSQTGTSYEQYF.

This clone was seen only once. V usage is TRBV6-4 and J usage is TRBJ2-7; D remains ambiguous. The CDR3 is made up of 13 amino acids. CDR1 and CDR2 from the germline V gene are MRHNA and SNTAGT. Trimming pared 3 bases from V and 2 bases from J, leaving 8 bases between. CDR3 amino acids: CASSDPGAYEQYF. The CDR3 nucleotides are TGTGCCAGCAGTGATCCCGGAGCCTACGAGCAGTACTTC.

The chain recombines TRBV28 with TRBJ2-2; 9 bases align to TRBD1. V shed 8 bases and J 5 bases; nucleotides not matched to a gene: 12. Germline CDR1 and CDR2: MDHEN and SYDVKM. The CDR3 consists of 16 residues. CDR3 DNA sequence: TGTGCCAGCCAATCATGGGAGACAGGGGGGACCGGGGAGCTGTTTTTT. The encoded protein is CASQSWETGGTGELFF.

The rearrangement uses TRBV18 and TRBJ2-7, with 10 positions matching TRBD1. The CDR3 loop spans 15 amino acids. Germline lookup yields CDR1 KGHSH and CDR2 LQKENI. V was clipped by 3 bases and J by 3 bases; unmatched bases: 5. The CDR3 loop is CASSPSTGGFYEQYF. The CDR3 bases are TGTGCCAGCTCACCCTCGACAGGGGGCTTCTACGAGCAGTACTTC.

This chain connects TRBV13 to TRBJ1-4; TRBD1 aligns across 12 bases. The V and J ends lost 3 bases and 6 bases, in that order; junction bases with no gene match: 8. The CDR3 loop spans 17 amino acids. The germline V gene encodes CDR1 PRHDT and CDR2 FYEKMQ (reference sequence). The CDR3 DNA sequence: TGTGCCAGCAGCTTGGAGCCGGGACAGGGGGCTTATGAAAAACTGTTTTTT. Residues: CASSLEPGQGAYEKLFF.

This clone has just a few counts. The chain joins TRBV7-8 to TRBJ2-2; D is unclear. Germline CDR1 is SGHVS and CDR2 is FQNEAQ. The CDR3 has 13 residues. V lost 1 base to trimming and J lost 7 bases, with 7 bases between them. The DNA of the CDR3 is TGTGCCAGCAGCTTAGGAGATTACGGGGAGCTGTTTTTT. Translation gives CASSLGDYGELFF.

The rearrangement links TRBV2 to TRBJ2-5, with D perhaps matching TRBD1 (6 bases). Trimming removed 3 bases at V and 5 bases at J, with 16 bases between. This CDR3 comprises 15 residues. Germline V gene lookup returns CDR1 SNHLY and CDR2 FYNNEI. DNA for the CDR3: TGTGCCAGCAGTGACGCGCAGGGGTGGGCGGAGACCCAGTACTTC. Translation gives CASSDAQGWAETQYF.

V usage is TRBV7-6 and J usage is TRBJ1-2; TRBD1 is a possible D gene (6 bases). Looked up from germline, CDR1 is SGHVS and CDR2 is FNYEAQ. The CDR3 sequence is 15 residues long. The ends were cut back, 5 bases at V and 4 bases at J, with 17 bases in the middle. The CDR3 here is CASSLDSRQAYGYTF. The CDR3 DNA sequence: TGTGCCAGCAGCCTCGACTCCAGACAGGCCTATGGCTACACCTTC.

In this sample, this clone turned up once. The chain uses TRBV19 and TRBJ2-6; 8 bases align to TRBD2. Germline V gene lookup returns CDR1 LNHDA and CDR2 SQIVND (reference sequence). The CDR3 length is 19 residues. V shed 3 bases, J shed 0 bases, and the junction held 10 bases outside the gene matches. The CDR3 sequence is CASSIRGGLKLSGANVLTF. The CDR3 coding sequence is TGTGCCAGTAGTATTCGGGGGGGCCTAAAACTCTCTGGGGCCAACGTCCTGACTTTC.

There are a few counts of this clone. The genes are TRBV10-1 and TRBJ1-6, with D possibly matching TRBD1 (5 bases). The CDR3 is 22 amino acids. Germline V gene sequence: CDR1 WNHNN, CDR2 SYGVQD (reference sequence). The V and J ends lost 4 bases and 4 bases respectively, with 32 bases between them. The CDR3 DNA reads TGCGCCAGCAGTGTTAATCTGCAGTTCGGCCAAAAAACAGGCGATTATAATTCACCCCTCCACTTT. As protein: CASSVNLQFGQKTGDYNSPLHF.

The chain recombines TRBV4-3 with TRBJ2-3; D is perhaps TRBD1 (5 bases). V dropped 0 bases and J dropped 2 bases, with 12 bases sitting between them. This CDR3 spans 16 amino acids. The germline V gene has CDR1 LGHNA and CDR2 YSLEER. CDR3 residues: CASSQDYGQFTDTQYF. The CDR3 nucleotides are TGCGCCAGCAGCCAAGATTACGGACAATTCACAGATACGCAGTATTTT.

The DNA for the CDR3 is TGTGCCAGCAGTTTATCGGCAGGGGGCACGGGATCTGGGGCCAACGTCCTGACTTTC. As protein: CASSLSAGGTGSGANVLTF. The V call is TRBV28, the J call TRBJ2-6; 8 bases line up with TRBD1. J gave up 1 base and V 1 base, and 9 bases lay outside the gene matches. CDR1 MDHEN and CDR2 SYDVKM come from the germline V gene. The CDR3 runs 19 residues.

This clone was seen only a few times. The J gene is TRBJ2-1, the V gene TRBV6-4, with 9 bases aligning to TRBD2. Germline CDR1 MRHNA, CDR2 SNTAGT. The CDR3 covers 15 residues. After removal of 6 bases from V and 0 bases from J, the junction contained 3 bases not matched to a gene. CDR3 sequence: CASRCSGSSYNEQFF. In DNA form, the CDR3 reads TGTGCCAGCAGGTGTAGCGGGAGCTCCTACAATGAGCAGTTCTTC.

This chain uses TRBV28 with TRBJ2-3, with 10 bases that match TRBD2. Germline values: CDR1 MDHEN, CDR2 SYDVKM. Trimming at V came to 2 bases and at J to 4 bases, leaving 3 bases not matched to a gene. CDR3 size: 15 residues. CDR3: CASSLSGLAADTQYF. Written as DNA, the CDR3 is TGTGCCAGCAGTTTAAGCGGACTAGCGGCAGATACGCAGTATTTT. The whole variable domain, remainder taken from reference TRBV28 and TRBJ2-3, is DVKVTQSSRYLVKRTGEKVFLECVQDMDHENMFWYRQDPGLGLRLIYFSYDVKMKEKGDIPEGYSVSREKKERFSLILESASTNQTSMYLCASSLSGLAADTQYFGPGTRLTVL.

The J gene is TRBJ2-7, the V gene TRBV18, with TRBD2 matching over 9 bases. V lost 2 bases to trimming and J lost 4 bases; unmatched junction nucleotides: 3. The CDR3 is 14 residues long. Germline V gene data show CDR1 as KGHSH and CDR2 as LQKENI. CDR3 amino acids: CASSPESGRYEQYF. The CDR3 DNA follows: TGTGCCAGCTCACCAGAGAGCGGGAGGTACGAGCAGTACTTC.